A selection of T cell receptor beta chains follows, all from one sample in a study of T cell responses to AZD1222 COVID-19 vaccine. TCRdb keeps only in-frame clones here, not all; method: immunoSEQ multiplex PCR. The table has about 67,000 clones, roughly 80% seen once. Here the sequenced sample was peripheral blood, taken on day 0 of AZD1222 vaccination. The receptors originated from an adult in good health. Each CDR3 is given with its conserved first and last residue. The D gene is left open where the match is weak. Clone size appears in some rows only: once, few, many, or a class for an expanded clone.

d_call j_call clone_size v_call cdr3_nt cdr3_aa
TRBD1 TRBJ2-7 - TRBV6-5 TGTGCCAGCAGCTTCCGGGACAGGGGCTCCTACGAGCAGTACTTC CASSFRDRGSYEQYF
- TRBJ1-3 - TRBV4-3 TGCGCCAGCAGCCAAGGCAGTTCTGGAAACACCATATATTTT CASSQGSSGNTIYF
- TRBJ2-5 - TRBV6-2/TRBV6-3 TGTGCCAGCAACCCCGGGGAGACCCAGTACTTC CASNPGETQYF
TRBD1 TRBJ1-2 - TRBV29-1 TGCAGCGTAGACGGGACAGGGCGTTCTGGCTACACCTTC CSVDGTGRSGYTF
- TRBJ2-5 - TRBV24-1 TGTGCCACCAAAGGTTCCCAAGAGACCCAGTACTTC CATKGSQETQYF
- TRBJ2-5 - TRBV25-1 TGTGCCAGCAGTGAAAGCCGTGAGACCCAGTACTTC CASSESRETQYF
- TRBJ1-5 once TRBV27 TGTGCCAGCAGTAGCCAGGGACATCAGCCCCAGCATTTT CASSSQGHQPQHF
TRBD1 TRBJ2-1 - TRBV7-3 TGTGCCAGCAGCTCCTGGGGGACAGGGGGCATAGGGTCCTACAATGAGCAGTTCTTC CASSSWGTGGIGSYNEQFF
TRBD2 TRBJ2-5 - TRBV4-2 TGTGCCAGCAGCCAAGGAGTTTCTAGGGCGGGAGATAGTTTCGGAGAGACCCAGTACTTC CASSQGVSRAGDSFGETQYF
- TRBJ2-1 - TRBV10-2 TGCGCCAGCAGTGAGTCGTCGAGTCACTACAATGAGCAGTTCTTC CASSESSSHYNEQFF
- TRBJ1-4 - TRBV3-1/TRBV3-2 TGTGCCAGCAGCCTACGGATAAGACGGACTTCAACTAATGAAAAACTGTTTTTT CASSLRIRRTSTNEKLFF
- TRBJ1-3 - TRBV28 TGTGCCAGCAGTTCCCCGACGGAAAACACCATATATTTT CASSSPTENTIYF
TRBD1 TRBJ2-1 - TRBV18 TGTGCCAGCTCACCTAGACAGGGTCCTTACAATGAGCAGTTCTTC CASSPRQGPYNEQFF
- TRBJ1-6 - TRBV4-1 TGCGCCAGCAGCCAAGAGTTTTCACCCCTCCACTTT CASSQEFSPLHF
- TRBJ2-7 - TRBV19 TGTGCCAGTAGGGGGGACTTTCCCCCCTACGAGCAGTACTTC CASRGDFPPYEQYF
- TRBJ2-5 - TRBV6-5 TGTGCCAGCAGTCCCCGGGGAGGCTTCCAAGAGACCCAGTACTTC CASSPRGGFQETQYF
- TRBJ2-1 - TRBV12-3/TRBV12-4 TGTGCCAGCAGTTTCAGTGGGCGGGATGAGCAGTTCTTC CASSFSGRDEQFF
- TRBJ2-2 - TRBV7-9 TGTGCCAGCAGCTCCCTACTGGGGGGAGGCGTTGGCGGGGAGCTGTTTTTT CASSSLLGGGVGGELFF
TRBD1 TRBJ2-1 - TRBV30 TGTGCCTGGAGTGGGACAGGGAACTCCTACAATGAGCAGTTCTTC CAWSGTGNSYNEQFF